Listed below are T cell receptor beta chains from one sample, sequenced in a study of blood T cell repertoires in COVID-19. Clones were read by immunoSEQ multiplex PCR, and TCRdb kept only the in-frame ones, dropping some. Of fewer than 250,000 clones in the sample, 88% were seen once. Sequenced: peripheral blood. The origin of the receptors is a woman aged 55-70 years with acute or convalescent COVID-19. Each CDR3 is given with its conserved first and last residue. The D gene is left open where the match is weak. A row's size may be missing; if present it is once, few, many or a size class.

V,J,D,size,CDR3,DNA
TRBV6-2/TRBV6-3,TRBJ2-7,NA,many,CASSYSRDSSYEQYF,TGTGCCAGCAGTTACTCGAGGGACTCCTCCTACGAGCAGTACTTC
TRBV27,TRBJ2-2,TRBD2,NA,CADGSGGGSTGELFF,TGTGCCGATGGGAGCGGGGGGGGGAGCACCGGGGAGCTGTTTTTT
TRBV15,TRBJ2-7,NA,NA,CATSTAGPGGYEQYF,TGTGCCACCAGCACCGCCGGGCCCGGGGGCTACGAGCAGTACTTC
TRBV5-8,TRBJ2-5,TRBD1,NA,CASSPGQGATETQYF,TGTGCCAGCAGCCCGGGACAGGGGGCTACGGAGACCCAGTACTTC
TRBV3-1/TRBV3-2,TRBJ1-5,TRBD1,NA,CASSQDPRQGDQPQHF,TGTGCCAGCAGCCAAGATCCGCGACAGGGGGATCAGCCCCAGCATTTT
TRBV7-2,TRBJ2-1,NA,once,CASSLEARGNEQFF,TGTGCCAGCAGCTTAGAGGCGCGGGGCAATGAGCAGTTCTTC
TRBV2,TRBJ1-4,NA,once,CASSELGSLTNEKLFF,TGTGCCAGCAGTGAGCTTGGCAGTCTAACTAATGAAAAACTGTTTTTT
TRBV30,TRBJ1-6,NA,NA,CAWSQSGYSYNSPLHF,TGTGCCTGGAGTCAAAGCGGGTATTCCTATAATTCACCCCTCCACTTT
TRBV4-1,TRBJ1-2,NA,NA,CASSQGITGYGYTF,TGCGCCAGCAGCCAAGGAATCACAGGGTATGGCTACACCTTC
TRBV7-8,TRBJ1-5,NA,NA,CASSSRGGDNQPQHF,TGTGCCAGCAGCTCCAGAGGGGGGGACAATCAGCCCCAGCATTTT
TRBV28,TRBJ2-1,TRBD2,NA,CASSPATSGRVHEQFF,TGTGCCAGCAGTCCCGCGACTAGCGGGAGGGTTCATGAGCAGTTCTTC
TRBV10-1,TRBJ2-7,NA,NA,CASSGGAAYEQYF,TGCGCCAGCAGCGGAGGGGCGGCTTACGAGCAGTACTTC
TRBV10-1,TRBJ2-1,TRBD2,NA,CASSEGLAGGPKQFF,TGCGCCAGCAGTGAGGGACTAGCGGGGGGGCCAAAGCAGTTCTTC
TRBV11-2,TRBJ1-6,NA,NA,CASSQTGLYNSPLHF,TGTGCCAGCAGCCAAACGGGACTGTATAATTCACCCCTCCACTTT
TRBV11-2,TRBJ1-3,TRBD1,once,CASSDRGQGGSGNTIYF,TGTGCCAGCAGCGACAGGGGACAGGGGGGCTCTGGAAACACCATATATTTT
TRBV7-9,TRBJ2-5,NA,once,CASSLRRDQETQYF,TGTGCCAGCAGCTTAAGGAGGGACCAAGAGACCCAGTACTTC
TRBV19,TRBJ2-7,NA,NA,CASSKASSSYEQYF,TGTGCCAGTAGTAAAGCTAGCTCCTCCTACGAGCAGTACTTC
TRBV3-1/TRBV3-2,TRBJ1-3,NA,NA,CASSPGGTIYF,TGTGCCAGCAGCCCCGGAGGCACCATATATTTT
TRBV24-1,TRBJ1-2,TRBD1,NA,CATSDQGAAGYTF,TGTGCCACCAGTGACCAGGGGGCGGCTGGCTACACCTTC
TRBV30,TRBJ2-7,NA,many,CAWSSPRVKPSEQYF,TGTGCCTGGAGTAGCCCCAGGGTGAAGCCCTCCGAGCAGTACTTC
TRBV4-2,TRBJ2-3,NA,NA,CASSQDTSLTGDRDTSTDTQYF,TGTGCCAGCAGCCAAGATACGAGCCTCACCGGGGACCGGGACACCAGCACAGATACGCAGTATTTT
TRBV6-7,TRBJ1-1,TRBD1,few,CASSYCSDRRDTEAFF,TGTGCCAGCAGTTACTGTTCGGACAGGCGAGACACTGAAGCTTTCTTT
TRBV30,TRBJ1-2,NA,NA,CAWSPGRAVGYGYTF,TGTGCCTGGAGTCCGGGAAGGGCCGTAGGCTATGGCTACACCTTC
TRBV19,TRBJ1-5,TRBD1,NA,CASSISGTGTSNQPQHF,TGTGCCAGTAGTATAAGCGGGACAGGGACTAGCAATCAGCCCCAGCATTTT
TRBV2,TRBJ2-1,TRBD1,NA,CASSEGQGASNEQFF,TGTGCCAGCAGTGAGGGACAGGGGGCAAGCAATGAGCAGTTCTTC
TRBV14,TRBJ2-3,NA,NA,CASSQDATGIRDTQYF,TGTGCCAGCAGCCAAGATGCTACAGGGATCAGAGATACGCAGTATTTT
TRBV19,TRBJ2-3,NA,medium-sized,CATSIMATDTQYF,TGTGCCACCTCGATCATGGCCACAGATACGCAGTATTTT
TRBV5-8,TRBJ1-4,NA,NA,CASSAGFGGAYEKLFF,TGTGCCAGCAGCGCCGGATTTGGGGGCGCATATGAAAAACTGTTTTTT
TRBV11-2,TRBJ1-3,TRBD1,NA,CASSRGTGGFGGNTIYF,TGTGCCAGCAGCCGAGGGACAGGGGGCTTTGGAGGAAACACCATATATTTT
TRBV25-1,TRBJ1-3,NA,NA,CASSEGGTGRFVGNTIYF,TGTGCCAGCAGTGAAGGGGGTACAGGGCGGTTTGTTGGAAACACCATATATTTT
TRBV28,TRBJ1-4,NA,NA,CASSPSGSRGEKLFF,TGTGCCAGCAGTCCCTCAGGGTCCCGGGGGGAAAAACTGTTTTTT
TRBV19,TRBJ2-7,NA,once,CASSIRGLSPYEQYF,TGTGCCAGTAGTATTAGAGGTCTATCGCCCTACGAGCAGTACTTC
TRBV18,TRBJ2-5,TRBD2,NA,CASSPGGRMETQYF,TGTGCCAGCTCACCAGGCGGGAGAATGGAGACCCAGTACTTC
TRBV6-6,TRBJ1-4,TRBD1,NA,CASIAPGTGNEKLFF,TGTGCCAGCATAGCCCCCGGGACAGGCAATGAAAAACTGTTTTTT
TRBV15,TRBJ2-3,NA,NA,CATRASGSTDTQYF,TGTGCCACCAGGGCAAGCGGGAGCACAGATACGCAGTATTTT
TRBV11-2,TRBJ1-2,TRBD1,few,CASSLVMGQNYGYTF,TGTGCCAGCAGCTTAGTTATGGGACAGAACTATGGCTACACCTTC
TRBV19,TRBJ1-1,TRBD1,NA,CASSNRQGWNTEAFF,TGTGCCAGTAGTAACCGACAGGGGTGGAACACTGAAGCTTTCTTT
TRBV6-2/TRBV6-3,TRBJ2-5,NA,NA,CASSSPRVRGQETQYF,TGTGCCAGCAGTTCCCCGAGGGTTCGGGGCCAAGAGACCCAGTACTTC
TRBV28,TRBJ1-5,TRBD1,NA,CASTIDRGNQPQHF,TGTGCCAGCACTATAGACAGGGGCAATCAGCCCCAGCATTTT
TRBV5-5,TRBJ2-5,NA,NA,CASSPDRPETQYF,TGTGCCAGCAGCCCTGACAGGCCAGAGACCCAGTACTTC
TRBV12-3/TRBV12-4,TRBJ1-5,NA,NA,CASSLILSQPQHF,TGTGCCAGCAGTTTGATTTTGAGTCAGCCCCAGCATTTT
TRBV19,TRBJ2-7,TRBD1,NA,CASSASTGGEYEQYF,TGTGCCAGTAGTGCCTCAACAGGGGGCGAATACGAGCAGTACTTC
TRBV2,TRBJ1-3,TRBD1,NA,CASSRDRGVAGNTIYF,TGTGCCAGCAGCCGGGACAGGGGTGTTGCTGGAAACACCATATATTTT
TRBV7-9,TRBJ2-7,TRBD2,NA,CASSLAAGGVRDEQYF,TGTGCCAGCAGCTTAGCCGCGGGGGGCGTACGGGACGAGCAGTACTTC
TRBV28,TRBJ2-1,TRBD1,NA,CASSLLGTGGFEQFF,TGTGCCAGCAGTTTATTAGGGACAGGGGGCTTTGAGCAGTTCTTC
TRBV5-1,TRBJ1-5,NA,once,CASSSEGLTNQPQHF,TGCGCCAGCAGCTCGGAAGGACTGACTAATCAGCCCCAGCATTTT
TRBV7-4,TRBJ1-5,TRBD1,NA,CASSPKAGGLGNQPQHF,TGTGCCAGCAGCCCCAAGGCAGGGGGCTTGGGCAATCAGCCCCAGCATTTT
TRBV6-5,TRBJ2-1,TRBD1,NA,CASKRDSSYNEQFF,TGTGCCAGCAAACGGGACAGCTCCTACAATGAGCAGTTCTTC
TRBV29-1,TRBJ2-1,NA,NA,CSAPPAGAYNEQFF,TGCAGCGCCCCGCCAGCGGGCGCCTACAATGAGCAGTTCTTC
TRBV5-1,TRBJ1-1,TRBD1,NA,CASSATGGLTEAFF,TGCGCCAGCAGCGCCACAGGGGGCCTTACTGAAGCTTTCTTT
TRBV18,TRBJ2-3,TRBD2,NA,CASSPPGAGRTDTQYF,TGTGCCAGCTCACCACCGGGAGCGGGACGCACAGATACGCAGTATTTT
TRBV6-5,TRBJ1-2,NA,NA,CASSYSREVHTYGYTF,TGTGCCAGCAGTTACTCCAGGGAGGTCCATACCTATGGCTACACCTTC
TRBV6-5,TRBJ2-3,NA,NA,CATQGGHYTDTQYF,TGTGCCACCCAGGGGGGACACTACACAGATACGCAGTATTTT
TRBV4-1,TRBJ1-1,NA,NA,CASSPRGGNSNTEAFF,TGCGCCAGCAGCCCCCGGGGGGGGAATAGCAACACTGAAGCTTTCTTT